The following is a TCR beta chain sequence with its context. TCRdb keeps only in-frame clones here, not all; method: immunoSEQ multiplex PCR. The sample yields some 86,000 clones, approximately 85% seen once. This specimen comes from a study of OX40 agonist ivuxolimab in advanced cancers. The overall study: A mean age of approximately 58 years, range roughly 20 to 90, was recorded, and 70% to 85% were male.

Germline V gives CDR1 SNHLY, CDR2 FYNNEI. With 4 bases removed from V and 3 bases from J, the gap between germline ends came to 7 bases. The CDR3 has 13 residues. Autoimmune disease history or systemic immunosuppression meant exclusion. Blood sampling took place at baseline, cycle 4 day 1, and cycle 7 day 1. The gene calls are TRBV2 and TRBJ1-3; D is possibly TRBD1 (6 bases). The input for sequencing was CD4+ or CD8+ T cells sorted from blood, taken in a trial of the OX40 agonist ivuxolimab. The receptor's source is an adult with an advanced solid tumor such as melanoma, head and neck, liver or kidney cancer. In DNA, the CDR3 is TGTGCCAGCAGTGGAGGGGGTGGAAACACCATATATTTT. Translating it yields CASSGGGGNTIYF.